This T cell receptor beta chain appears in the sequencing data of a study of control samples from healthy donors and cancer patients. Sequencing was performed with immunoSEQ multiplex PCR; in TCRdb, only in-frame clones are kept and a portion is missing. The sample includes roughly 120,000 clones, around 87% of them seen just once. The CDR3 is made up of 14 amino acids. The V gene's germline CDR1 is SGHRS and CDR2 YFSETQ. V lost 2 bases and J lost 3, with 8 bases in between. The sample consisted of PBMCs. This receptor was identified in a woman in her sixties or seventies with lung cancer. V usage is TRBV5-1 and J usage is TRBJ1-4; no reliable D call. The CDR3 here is CASSLEGSNEKLFF. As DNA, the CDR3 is TGCGCCAGCAGCTTAGAGGGTTCTAATGAAAAACTGTTTTTT.